Each of the 23 T cell receptor beta chains below was sequenced from the same sample in a study of Ad26.COV2.S vaccination and SARS-CoV-2 variants. Repertoires were generated with immunoSEQ multiplex PCR, while TCRdb's copy carries only in-frame clones and drops some. The sample includes about 320,000 clones, approximately 86% seen only once; the top ten take roughly 2%. This sample's treatment: about 20 received Ad26.COV2.S at low or high dose, single or two shots; about 5 received placebo; per-sample allocation not given. Day 63 after the first vaccine or placebo injection was the time point for sampling. The specimen was peripheral blood, collected in a trial of Ad26.COV2.S vaccine versus placebo. These receptors all stem from a person between 18 and 65 years old who received the Ad26.COV2.S COVID-19 vaccine or a placebo.

This chain links TRBV27 with TRBJ2-4; TRBD1 matches 9 bases. Unmatched junction bases numbered 4, after V lost 3 bases and J lost 1 base. Germline values: CDR1 MNHEY, CDR2 SMNVEV (reference sequence). The CDR3 has 16 amino acids. Written as DNA, the CDR3 is TGTGCCAGCAGTTTTGGGACAGGGACCGCCAAAAACATTCAGTACTTC. Protein: CASSFGTGTAKNIQYF.

The chain carries TRBV14 and TRBJ2-1; possibly TRBD2 for D (6 bases). V gave up 3 bases and J gave up 5 bases, with 14 bases separating them. Germline V gene data show CDR1 as SGHDN and CDR2 as FVKESK. The CDR3 is 15 residues long. CDR3 DNA: TGTGCCAGCAGCCATTATCCAGGCGGGAACAATGAGCAGTTCTTC. This translates into CASSHYPGGNNEQFF.

The rearrangement uses TRBV10-3 and TRBJ1-2; 7 bases align to TRBD1. Looked up from germline, CDR1 is ENHRY and CDR2 is SYGVKD. The CDR3 runs to 14 residues. V shed 5 bases and J 0 bases; nucleotides not matched to a gene: 3. As DNA, the CDR3 is TGTGCCATCAGTAGGGACAGCGCTAACTATGGCTACACCTTC. As protein: CAISRDSANYGYTF.

This clone was recorded once. The chain carries TRBV5-5 and TRBJ2-5; 9 positions agree with TRBD1. This CDR3 region has 15 residues. The V gene end was trimmed by 4 bases and the J gene end by 5 bases; junction bases not matched to a gene: 9. Germline assignment: CDR1 SGHKS and CDR2 YYEKEE (reference sequence). The CDR3 coding sequence is TGTGCCAGCAGCGTCTACAGGGGGCTAAGTGAGACCCAGTACTTC. It encodes CASSVYRGLSETQYF.

The rearrangement links TRBV19 to TRBJ2-7; either TRBD1 or TRBD2 may supply D (6 bases each). The CDR3 runs 16 residues. Germline V gene data show CDR1 as LNHDA and CDR2 as SQIVND (reference sequence). V lost 2 bases and J lost 3, with 17 bases in between. DNA of the CDR3: TGTGCCAGTAGTATATGGGGGGCTGCAACAAGCTACGAGCAGTACTTC. Its translation: CASSIWGAATSYEQYF.

The chain couples TRBV7-2 to TRBJ2-7; D may be TRBD1 or TRBD2 (6 bases each). The CDR3 contains 15 residues. Germline V gives CDR1 SGHTA, CDR2 FQGNSA. Trimming cost V 1 base and J 5 bases, with 15 bases left between them. For the CDR3, the DNA is TGTGCCAGCAGCTTAGGTGTCGGGGGCCCTCACGAGCAGTACTTC. Translation: CASSLGVGGPHEQYF.

Points on this clone: One end of the junction is discordant with germline, which a read error may explain. V and J are TRBV7-7 and TRBJ1-1, with TRBD1 matching over 7 bases. This CDR3 is built from 12 residues. Per the germline V gene, CDR1 is SSHAT and CDR2 is FNYEAQ (reference sequence). This chain's CDR3 is CASSLVRGLAFF. The CDR3 DNA reads as TGTGCTAGCAGCTTAGTAAGGGGGCTAGCTTTCTTT.

V is TRBV19 and J is TRBJ1-6, with D maybe TRBD1 (5 bases). CDR3 length equals 12 residues. V dropped 8 bases and J dropped 10 bases, with 12 bases sitting between them. Germline V lookup: CDR1 LNHDA, CDR2 SQIVND (reference sequence). The DNA for the CDR3 is TGTGCCAGTTGCGACAGACTCTCACCCCTCCACTTT. It yields the protein CASCDRLSPLHF.

V gene TRBV4-2 combines with J gene TRBJ1-1, with 10 nucleotides matching TRBD1. The length of the CDR3 is 16 residues. V shed 6 bases, J shed 1 base, and the junction held 8 bases outside the gene matches. The germline V gene has CDR1 LGHNA and CDR2 YNFKEQ. The CDR3 bases are TGTGCCAGCAGTAACCGGGACAGGGGAACGAACACTGAAGCTTTCTTT. Its protein product is CASSNRDRGTNTEAFF.

In the case of this clone: Other nucleotide sequences from this sample produce the same CDR3. This sequence joins TRBV7-2 and TRBJ1-2; maybe TRBD1 (6 bases). Germline V lookup: CDR1 SGHTA, CDR2 FQGNSA. The germline V and J ends were trimmed by 5 bases and 2 bases, with 9 bases remaining between them. The CDR3 spans 13 residues. The CDR3 nucleotides are TGTGCCAGCAGCCGAGACAGGAACTATGGCTACACCTTC. As protein: CASSRDRNYGYTF.

This clone was seen a few times. The chain couples TRBV6-6 to TRBJ2-7; 8 bases fit TRBD1. The CDR3 totals 14 residues. V was pared by 0 bases and J by 3 bases, with 1 base of the junction left unmatched. Germline-derived CDR1 and CDR2 are MNHNY and SVGAGI (reference sequence). The CDR3 here is CASSYSGQGYEQYF. Here the CDR3 DNA reads TGTGCCAGCAGTTACTCTGGACAGGGCTACGAGCAGTACTTC.

J is TRBJ1-5 and V is TRBV11-3; no clear D gene. The germline V and J ends were trimmed by 5 bases and 4 bases, with 12 bases remaining between them. Germline values: CDR1 SGHNT, CDR2 YENEEA. The CDR3 runs 14 residues. CDR3 protein: CASSRVDGNQPQHF. The CDR3 coding sequence is TGTGCCAGCAGCCGAGTGGACGGTAATCAGCCCCAGCATTTT.

This chain joins TRBV28 and TRBJ2-2, with TRBD1 identical over 10 bases. The CDR3 is made up of 14 amino acids. Unmatched junction bases numbered 4, after V lost 8 bases and J lost 4 bases. The germline V gene has CDR1 MDHEN and CDR2 SYDVKM. The CDR3 coding sequence is TGTGCCAGCCTGGACAGGGGGATCACCGGGGAGCTGTTTTTT. It encodes CASLDRGITGELFF.

This clone occurred a few times. The chain recombines TRBV7-8 with TRBJ2-1; D not certain. This CDR3 region has 16 residues. Germline assignment: CDR1 SGHVS and CDR2 FQNEAQ. V lost 5 bases to trimming and J lost 0 bases, with 14 bases between them. The CDR3 protein is CASSLNAASSYNEQFF. CDR3 sequence (DNA): TGTGCCAGCAGCCTAAACGCGGCATCCTCCTACAATGAGCAGTTCTTC.

This clone was picked up one time. This chain connects TRBV7-9 to TRBJ1-2; D call uncertain. This CDR3 spans 12 amino acids. V lost 6 bases and J lost 6, with 11 bases in between. The germline V gene has CDR1 SEHNR and CDR2 FQNEAQ (reference sequence). DNA for the CDR3: TGTGCCAGCAGTTCCGGGTGGGATGGCTACACCTTC. Amino acids: CASSSGWDGYTF.

J is TRBJ2-2 and V is TRBV13, with TRBD2 matching over 8 bases. CDR1 is PRHDT and CDR2 is FYEKMQ in the germline V gene (reference sequence). The CDR3 runs to 15 residues. Trimming took 6 bases from V and 1 from J; bases not matched to a gene: 4. The CDR3 coding sequence is TGTGCCAGCAGGGATAGCGGGGAGAACACCGGGGAGCTGTTTTTT. This gives the protein CASRDSGENTGELFF.

V gene TRBV7-2 combines with J gene TRBJ2-7, with D perhaps TRBD1 (6 bases). With 2 bases removed from V and 0 bases from J, the gap between germline ends came to 8 bases. The germline V gene has CDR1 SGHTA and CDR2 FQGNSA. The CDR3 has 14 residues. DNA of the CDR3: TGTGCCAGCAGCTTAACAGGGAGCTCCTACGAGCAGTACTTC. Translated: CASSLTGSSYEQYF.

The CDR3 bases are TGTGCCAGCAGCTTGGCGCAGGGTGGGAAAATGAACACTGAAGCTTTCTTT. It translates to CASSLAQGGKMNTEAFF. J is TRBJ1-1 and V is TRBV5-4, with D possibly being TRBD1 (5 bases). V was pared by 0 bases and J by 0 bases, with 15 bases between. Germline V lookup: CDR1 SGHNT, CDR2 YYREEE (reference sequence). The CDR3 runs to 17 residues.

The rearrangement uses TRBV9 and TRBJ2-2, with D perhaps matching TRBD2 (6 bases). From germline, CDR1 is SGDLS and CDR2 YYNGEE. This CDR3 contains 17 residues. V lost 1 base, J lost 4 bases, and 17 bases lay in between. CDR3 sequence (DNA): TGTGCCAGCAGCGTAACGTCACGGTTGGGGGGCACCGGGGAGCTGTTTTTT. Translation: CASSVTSRLGGTGELFF. Looking up the rest from reference TRBV9 and TRBJ2-2 gives the full variable domain: DSGVTQTPKHLITATGQRVTLRCSPRSGDLSVYWYQQSLDQGLQFLIQYYNGEERAKGNILERFSAQQFPDLHSELNLSSLELGDSALYFCASSVTSRLGGTGELFFGEGSRLTVL.

The V and J genes are TRBV18 and TRBJ2-5; D gene uncertain. V was trimmed by 0 bases and J by 2 bases, leaving 7 bases between them. The CDR3 contains 14 residues. CDR1 is KGHSH and CDR2 is LQKENI in the germline V gene. CDR3 DNA: TGTGCCAGCTCACCACCGAACAGACAAGAGACCCAGTACTTC. It specifies CASSPPNRQETQYF.

This clone has only one observation. V usage is TRBV6-6 and J usage is TRBJ1-1; no firm D call. This CDR3 has 12 amino acids. From germline, CDR1 is MNHNY and CDR2 SVGAGI (reference sequence). Trimming pared 6 bases from V and 1 base from J, leaving 6 bases between. The CDR3 spells CASRETNTEAFF. In DNA, the CDR3 is TGTGCCAGCAGAGAAACGAACACTGAAGCTTTCTTT.

This sequence joins TRBV7-9 and TRBJ2-5; 7 nucleotides match TRBD1. Trimming at V came to 3 bases and at J to 3 bases, leaving 4 bases not matched to a gene. There are 14 residues in the CDR3. Per the germline V gene, CDR1 is SEHNR and CDR2 is FQNEAQ (reference sequence). CDR3 amino acids: CASSFSTGKETQYF. The CDR3 DNA is TGTGCCAGCAGCTTCTCGACAGGGAAAGAGACCCAGTACTTC.

V gene TRBV5-1 combines with J gene TRBJ1-1; 10 bases fit TRBD1. CDR1 is SGHRS and CDR2 is YFSETQ in the germline V gene. After removal of 3 bases from V and 4 bases from J, the junction contained 3 bases not matched to a gene. This CDR3 comprises 14 residues. CDR3 in amino acids: CASSSDRGLTEAFF. The CDR3 nucleotides are TGCGCCAGCAGCTCCGACAGGGGGCTCACTGAAGCTTTCTTT.